This record concerns one T cell receptor beta chain sequence. Following autologous stem cell transplantation, relapse occurred in every patient, and exposure to brentuximab vedotin varied. Germline V gene lookup returns CDR1 SGHRS and CDR2 YFSETQ. V was cut by 7 bases and J by 1 base, with 10 bases left in between. The CDR3 has 13 residues. The data are from a study of PD-1 blockade in classical Hodgkin lymphoma. TCRdb's table, derived via immunoSEQ multiplex PCR, lists solely in-frame clones and lacks some. The table includes more than 15,000 clones, 80% to 90% detected once. V usage is TRBV5-1 and J usage is TRBJ2-3; D is ambiguous. The starting material was peripheral blood mononuclear cells (PBMCs), obtained before the second cycle of nivolumab. The source is a human donor with classical Hodgkin lymphoma. The CDR3 DNA is TGCGCCAGCGCTGAGGCCCGCACAGATACGCAGTATTTT. It encodes CASAEARTDTQYF. Full variable domain (missing parts from reference TRBV5-1 and TRBJ2-3): KAGVTQTPRYLIKTRGQQVTLSCSPISGHRSVSWYQQTPGQGLQFLFEYFSETQRNKGNFPGRFSGRQFSNSRSEMNVSTLELGDSALYLCASAEARTDTQYFGPGTRLTVL.